The source of this T cell receptor (beta chain) is a study of beta chain features in type 1 diabetes (dated by TCRdb to the late 2010s). Study-wide context: No differences in mean age, gender distribution, total cell number or subset yield were found between patients and healthy donors. A total of around 110,000,000 sorted cells were examined across all samples, and a strong correlation was observed between cell number per subset and RNA yield. The study compared TCRB repertoires of sorted circulating CD4+ T cell subsets between recently diagnosed type 1 diabetes patients and matched healthy donors. Naive and central memory subsets were obtained from all 28 donors, but regulatory and stem cell-like memory subsets were isolated from only 8 patients and roughly 8 healthy donors. What the authors observed across the whole study: Because cDNA rather than genomic DNA was sequenced, highly expressing activated cells could have been over-represented, although no difference in activation and CD3 levels was found between groups. Type 1 diabetes patients showed a moderate but significant shortening of TCRB CDR3 length in all four CD4+ subsets. Naive, central memory and regulatory TCRB repertoires appeared to be more similar among patients than among healthy donors. Fewer insertions and more nucleotide deletions at VDJ recombination sites were observed in patients with type 1 diabetes, implying thymic rearrangement abnormalities. Only small numbers of individuals were included in the HLA sub-analyses, which left unresolved whether HLA type had any influence on TCRB rearrangement. PCR may preferentially amplify shorter templates, but because patient and control samples were amplified and corrected together, any resulting skew would affect both groups equally.

Remarks on this clone: Its specific antigen is unknown. No much larger clone exists at a distance of one base, and base qualities are not known.

A single peripheral blood draw of roughly 0.11 L on average was collected from each donor into heparinised tubes. Naive, central memory, regulatory and stem cell-like memory CD4+ T cells were sorted on a BD FACSAria II using a panel including CD45RO, CCR7, CD25, CD127, CD95 and CD27. All sorted populations exceeded 98% purity. PBMCs were isolated right away by Lymphoprep density gradient centrifugation and were stained directly, without culture. So that batch effects would be minimized, each experiment stained and sorted samples in pairs, pairing one healthy donor with one patient. V gives up 5 bases and J gives up 4 bases, and the segment between their germline ends measures 23 bases. Taken from cysteine to phenylalanine, the CDR3 has 17 residues. Only the CDR3 region is kept as DNA, spanning 51 bases read in frame from base 1. CDR1 is given as ENHRY and CDR2 as SYGVKD, both from the germline V gene.

The High Capacity cDNA Reverse Transcription Kit was used to reverse transcribe all of the isolated RNA, meaning that expressed TCRB transcripts were what got sequenced. Deep immunoSEQ sequencing was applied to naive, central memory and regulatory T cell samples, giving an average of around 3.8 million total reads per sample. After sorted cells were lysed in RLT buffer, RNA was extracted with DNase-treated RNeasy Micro or Mini kits, with the choice depending on cell number. To prevent cross-contamination, each cell subset was processed individually, whereas patient and healthy donor samples were processed jointly. The immunoSEQ multiplex PCR was used to amplify TCRB sequences from cDNA, generating 87-bp fragments that spanned the CDR3 region. Sequencing of the amplicons was done on the Illumina HiSeq platform. In the original analysis: Synthetic template baselines were used to correct PCR bias computationally, reads within Hamming distance 2 were collapsed, and singletons that could not be merged were discarded. By aligning reads against IMGT, V, D and J genes, CDR3 length, and insertions or deletions at six rearrangement sites were assigned. Within each subset, clonotype counts were normalized to sorted cell number, after which true diversity and Gini coefficients were computed with the tcR R package. Repertoire sharing was quantified using the overlap coefficient calculated on TCRB nucleotide sequences. Out-of-frame TCRB sequences from naive cells were analyzed as a proxy for the pre-selection repertoire. The table comes from immuneACCESS by way of TCRdb, which keeps in-frame sequences with V and J called. Part of the clones is missing from these tables; in studies checked, under half for an unresolved V gene and the rest for unknown reasons. V and J calls and clone size are as listed in that table; D and trimming were resolved from the DNA. This sample is represented by about 410,000 clones; approximately 15% of them were singletons. Less than 0.04% of the sample is in the top ten clones.

The chain joins TRBV10-3 to TRBJ1-1; TRBD1 is possibly the D segment (6 matching bases). The clonotype was recovered from a man aged 25-40 years in good health. The sample consisted of naive CD4+ T cells from blood. The intended sense of this specimen's cell subset or site label: true naive CD4+ T cells. In nucleotide form, the sequence is TGTGCCATCAGTCCTCCGGGACACCCGTCCCGGATCACTGAAGCTTTCTTT. Protein translation: CAISPPGHPSRITEAFF.